This TCR beta chain stems from a study of CD8 T cells in Susac syndrome (dated by TCRdb to 2018 to 2020). About the investigation overall: Of the Susac syndrome patients who were sequenced, about eight were in clinical remission while about six had clinically active disease. The study compared CD8+ T cell repertoire clonality among 12 healthy donors, around 14 Susac syndrome patients and 15 multiple sclerosis patients. At the time of blood withdrawal, Susac syndrome patients were either therapy-naive, taking corticosteroids (with some also receiving IVIg), or on IVIg alone. Repertoire sequencing was used to test whether CD8+ T cell activation and differentiation in Susac syndrome was antigen driven. On the study overall, not on this receptor specifically: In the total CD8+ and CD8+ TEMRA repertoires, around 15 and five Susac-specific public clones, respectively, were identified. Clonal expansion was observed in Susac syndrome CD8+ repertoires, with the highest expansion in CD8+ TEMRA cells and greater expansion in clinically active than in remitting patients. The study acknowledged that relatively few individuals were included in the TCR sequencing and HLA analysis.

Peripheral blood CD8+ and CD4+ T cells from healthy donors, Susac syndrome patients and multiple sclerosis patients were profiled using high-throughput TCR beta sequencing. Susac syndrome patients met recently defined diagnostic criteria for definite or probable disease. Bulk CD8+ and CD4+ T cells were purified by magnetic negative isolation, while CD8+ TEMRA cells were enriched using FACS. Blood was drawn into EDTA tubes, processed within 24 hours, and PBMCs were isolated by density gradient centrifugation. PBMCs destined for TCR sequencing were cryopreserved in liquid nitrogen and later thawed in a 37 °C water bath. The sorted or isolated CD4+, CD8+ and CD8+ TEMRA cells reached a purity of at least 90%. Note on this clonotype: No cognate antigen has been identified for it. No qualities accompany the bases; no much larger clone lies one base away.

RNA was extracted using the RNeasy kit, and roughly 0.5 to 1 ug of the RNA was reverse transcribed with random hexamers. The immunoSEQ multiplex PCR assay, covering 54 Vbeta and 13 Jbeta segments, was used to amplify TCR beta CDR3 regions. Bias from PCR amplification was corrected by using a synthetic template baseline for primer optimization and for computational correction. The paper's data handling went like this. Reads were assigned to V, D and J genes according to IMGT and analyzed in immunoSEQ Analyzer, with only productive sequences retained. Clonality was calculated as one minus the Shannon entropy normalized by log2 of the number of productive unique sequences. For each patient and control, public and private clones were evaluated among the 100 most prevalent clones. Clones were defined as Susac-specific if absent from the healthy and MS cohorts, from 1052 published viral clones and from other ImmuneACCESS disease sequences. TCRdb itself trimmed the public reads at Q25 with fastp, ran MiXCR and retained productive beta chains. Rows with one shared CDR3 protein collapse into an entry with the most common genes and DNA. TCRdb's processing, not the study's, gives the V and J calls here. The sample yields around 150,000 distinct CDR3 sequences; 85% to 95% were counted once. The ten biggest clones cover roughly 0.2% of the sample.

The germline V gene supplies CDR1 MNHEY and CDR2 SVGAGI. Unmatched junction bases come to 2, with V trimmed by 4 bases and J by 2 bases. Counted from cysteine to phenylalanine, this CDR3 has 14 amino acids. The entry retains the CDR3 DNA only, 42 bases that are in frame from base 1. The chain was built from TRBV6-5 and TRBJ2-7; 10 of the junction bases match TRBD2. The TCR sequence derives from a human donor with Susac syndrome. The sample was CD8+ T cells from PBMCs. CDR3 reads: CASSSGLAAYEQYF. The sequenced DNA: TGTGCCAGCAGTTCCGGACTAGCGGCCTACGAGCAGTACTTC.